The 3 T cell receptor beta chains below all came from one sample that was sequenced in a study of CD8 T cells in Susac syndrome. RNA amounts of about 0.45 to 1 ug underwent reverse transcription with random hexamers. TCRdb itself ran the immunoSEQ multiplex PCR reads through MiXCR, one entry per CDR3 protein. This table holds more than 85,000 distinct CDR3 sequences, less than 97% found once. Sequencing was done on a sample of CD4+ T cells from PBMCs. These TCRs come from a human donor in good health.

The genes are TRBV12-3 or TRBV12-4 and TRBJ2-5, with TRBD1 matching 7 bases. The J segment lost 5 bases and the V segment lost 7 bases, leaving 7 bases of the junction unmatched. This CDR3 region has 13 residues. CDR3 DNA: TGTGCCAGCACCCGGGACAGTGCCGAGACCCAGTACTTC. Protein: CASTRDSAETQYF.

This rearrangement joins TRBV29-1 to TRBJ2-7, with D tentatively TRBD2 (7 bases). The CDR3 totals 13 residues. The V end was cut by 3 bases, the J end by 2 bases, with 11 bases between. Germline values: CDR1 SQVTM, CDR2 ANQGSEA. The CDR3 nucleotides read TGCAGCGTTGACGCGGGGGCAGCCTACGAGCAGTACTTC. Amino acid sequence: CSVDAGAAYEQYF.

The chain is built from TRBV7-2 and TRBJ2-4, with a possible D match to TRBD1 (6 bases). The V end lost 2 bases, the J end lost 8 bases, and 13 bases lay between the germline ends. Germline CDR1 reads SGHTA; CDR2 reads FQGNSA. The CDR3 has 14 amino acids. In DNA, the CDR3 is TGTGCCAGCAGCTTAAGGCCAGGGGTGTACATTCAGTACTTC. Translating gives CASSLRPGVYIQYF.